This TCR beta chain is drawn from a study of technical replicates of blood from several donors. Method: immunoSEQ multiplex PCR; TCRdb's copy keeps in-frame clones and lacks some. The sample holds under 110,000 clones; nearly 96% are singletons and the top ten take approximately 0.21%. The germline gives CDR1 GTSNPN, CDR2 SVGIG (reference sequence). Germline trimming cut 1 base from V and 4 bases from J; bases unmatched to any gene: 5. CDR3 length: 14 residues. The receptor was derived from a human donor in good health. The rearrangement joins TRBV30 to TRBJ1-2; the match to TRBD1 covers 8 bases. The sequencing sample was made of T cells isolated from PBMCs. CDR3 in DNA: TGTGCCTGGAGTGGGACAGGGAACTCCTATGGCTACACCTTC. This codes for CAWSGTGNSYGYTF.